A single T cell receptor (beta chain) is shown here with its context. Its antigen is not known. Only in-frame clones appear in the TCRdb table, and some are missing; sequencing was by immunoSEQ multiplex PCR. The data show about 1 million clones, about 75% seen once. The record originates from a study of shared clonotypes between healthy human individuals. Study context: Each donor's CD4 naive and CD4 memory cells filled three plates apiece, CD8 naive two, and CD8 memory one. General study points: When naive CD4 clonotypes were compared across a few donors, 5% to 5.5% were shared.

This receptor was taken from a man younger than 35 in good health. Sequencing was performed on memory CD4+ T cells sorted from blood. Subset defined: CD45RA-negative fraction.

The CDR3 DNA sequence: TGTGCCAGCAGTGCGGGGACAGGGGGCGCGGATGGCTACACCTTC. It encodes CASSAGTGGADGYTF. The V and J genes are TRBV25-1 and TRBJ1-2; 12 bases align to TRBD1. Trimming at V came to 4 bases and at J to 6 bases, leaving 6 bases not matched to a gene. CDR3 length equals 15 residues. Germline values: CDR1 MGHDK, CDR2 SYGVNS.